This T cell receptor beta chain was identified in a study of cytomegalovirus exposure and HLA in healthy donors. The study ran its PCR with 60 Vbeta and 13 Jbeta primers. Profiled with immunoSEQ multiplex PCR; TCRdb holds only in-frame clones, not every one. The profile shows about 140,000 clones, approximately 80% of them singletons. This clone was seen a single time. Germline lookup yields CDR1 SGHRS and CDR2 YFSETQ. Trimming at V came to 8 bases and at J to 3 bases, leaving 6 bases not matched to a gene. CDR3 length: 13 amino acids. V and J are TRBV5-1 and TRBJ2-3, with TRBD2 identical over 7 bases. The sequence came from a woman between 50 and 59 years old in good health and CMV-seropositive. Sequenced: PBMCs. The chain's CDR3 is CASGGEETDTQYF. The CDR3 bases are TGCGCCAGTGGGGGGGAGGAAACAGATACGCAGTATTTT.